In this sample, the clone carrying this TCR beta chain turned up once. Its antigen is unknown. The study ran its PCR with 60 Vbeta and 13 Jbeta primers. Original handling: The count from a later analysis was some 76 million unique TCR beta chains, some 11 million of them shared. Profiling relied on immunoSEQ multiplex PCR, and the TCRdb table lists in-frame clones only, not all of them. V and J calls and clone size are those listed in that table; D and trimming were worked out from the DNA. The table records about 190,000 clones, approximately 80% of them present only once. The data were obtained in a study of cytomegalovirus exposure and HLA in healthy donors. About the research overall: Counted in an early data release were approximately 85 million unique TCRs from HLA-typed donors.

Trimming removed 3 bases from V and 4 bases from J, with 13 bases in between. The germline CDR1 and CDR2 sequences are MGHRA and YSYEKL. The CDR3 contains 15 residues. Points from the study as a whole: According to an earlier analysis, most TCR beta V segments yielded productive rearrangements about 87% or about 30% of the time. Generally TCR sequences proved uncommon, though certain public TCRs appeared in numerous donors.

The V and J genes are TRBV4-1 and TRBJ1-5, with a tentative D call TRBD1 (5 bases). The sample consisted of PBMCs. This TCR came from a woman aged 50 to 65 in good health and CMV-seropositive. The CDR3 region is CASSHPARGNQPQHF. The DNA of the CDR3 is TGCGCCAGCAGCCACCCCGCGCGGGGGAATCAGCCCCAGCATTTT.